This T cell receptor beta chain was recorded in a study of technical replicates of blood from a handful of donors. Sequenced by immunoSEQ multiplex PCR; TCRdb stores in-frame clones only, minus some. Among nearly 80,000 clones listed, 85% to 95% were seen once. Germline loops: CDR1 SNHLY, CDR2 FYNNEI. V was pared by 11 bases and J by 0 bases, with 14 bases between. The CDR3 has 13 residues. The source is a human donor in good health. The chain recombines TRBV2 with TRBJ2-7; D unresolved. The sequenced material came from T cells isolated from PBMCs. CDR3 in amino acids: CADVRPSSYEQYF. CDR3 bases: TGTGCCGATGTGAGGCCTAGCTCCTACGAGCAGTACTTC. The whole variable domain, remainder taken from reference TRBV2 and TRBJ2-7, is EPEVTQTPSHQVTQMGQEVILRCVPISNHLYFYWYRQILGQKVEFLVSFYNNEISEKSEIFDDQFSVERPDGSNFTLKIRSTKLEDSAMYFCADVRPSSYEQYFGPGTRLTVT.